The T cell receptor (beta chain) described here comes from a study of blood T cell repertoires in COVID-19. Background on the study: Samples representing acute and convalescent COVID-19 were sourced from the United States, Italy and Spain. PBMCs, B-cell-depleted T cells, or T cells were the source of the cDNA or gDNA that made up the material.

Per the original data handling: Reference gene primer amplification yielded estimated nucleated cell counts. Sequenced by immunoSEQ multiplex PCR; TCRdb stores in-frame clones only, minus some. The D gene and trimming were derived from the DNA, and the V and J assignments and clone size from that table. The sample yields about 140,000 clones, about 85% seen once. Trimming shortened V by 2 bases and J by 0 bases, and 11 bases separated the two germline ends. The CDR3 has 14 amino acids. Germline V CDR1 and CDR2: SQVTM, ANQGSEA. J is TRBJ2-7 and V is TRBV29-1, with no clear D. This TCR was sampled from a human donor with acute or convalescent COVID-19. The donor label of this sample is uncertain. Sequences were obtained from peripheral blood. CDR3: CSVESAYSSYEQYV. In DNA, the CDR3 is TGCAGCGTTGAATCAGCGTATAGCTCCTACGAGCAGTACGTC.